These 21 T cell receptor beta chains share one sample of origin, sequenced in a study of CD8+ T cells in alopecia areata. As to treatment: oral pan-JAK inhibitor, 5-10 mg twice daily. cDNA serving as the sequencing template came from extracted, reverse transcribed RNA. Data came from immunoSEQ multiplex PCR; TCRdb stores just in-frame clones and leaves some out. This table holds roughly 200,000 clones, roughly 50% found once. The sample consisted of CD8+ T cells sorted from blood, taken at week 24, from a patient treated with tofacitinib. The receptors come from a human donor with alopecia areata.

The chain uses TRBV6-5 and TRBJ2-7, with 11 nucleotides matching TRBD1. V lost 2 bases, J lost 4 bases, and 1 base stayed unmatched. The CDR3 covers 14 residues. Germline lookup yields CDR1 MNHEY and CDR2 SVGAGI. This CDR3 is CASSYRDRGYEQYF. The CDR3 nucleotides are TGTGCCAGCAGTTACCGGGACAGGGGGTACGAGCAGTACTTC.

This rearrangement joins TRBV6-5 to TRBJ2-3; TRBD2 is a possible D gene (6 bases). V lost 6 bases and J lost 3, with 13 bases in between. The CDR3 loop spans 14 amino acids. From germline, CDR1 is MNHEY and CDR2 SVGAGI. The CDR3 sequence: CASSYVGGTDTQYF. DNA of the CDR3: TGTGCCAGCAGCTACGTGGGGGGAACAGATACGCAGTATTTT.

The V gene is TRBV15, the J gene TRBJ2-7; 7 nucleotides line up with TRBD1. Unmatched junction bases numbered 7, after V lost 2 bases and J lost 3 bases. Germline CDR1 reads LNHNV; CDR2 reads YYDKDF (reference sequence). The CDR3 has 15 amino acids. CDR3: CATSRTDRLDYEQYF. The CDR3 DNA is TGTGCCACCAGCAGAACGGACAGGCTGGACTACGAGCAGTACTTC.

This clone was seen only a few times. The chain recombines TRBV4-3 with TRBJ2-7, with 11 bases matching TRBD2. This CDR3 has 15 amino acids. J lost 6 bases, V lost 0 bases, and 4 bases had no gene match. Germline CDR1 and CDR2: LGHNA and YSLEER. The CDR3 DNA reads as TGCGCCAGCAGCCAAGATAGACTAGCGGGGACCGAGCAGTACTTC. Protein sequence: CASSQDRLAGTEQYF.

On this clone: Other DNA sequences within the sample encode an identical CDR3. The chain is built from TRBV30 and TRBJ2-7, with D tentatively TRBD1 (5 bases). The CDR3 is made up of 11 amino acids. V lost 4 bases and J 4 bases, leaving 8 bases between the germline ends. Germline CDR1 GTSNPN, CDR2 SVGIG (reference sequence). The CDR3 sequence is CAWTTGYEQYF. The CDR3 DNA reads TGTGCCTGGACTACAGGATACGAGCAGTACTTC.

As regards this clone: Other nucleotide sequences from this sample produce the same CDR3. This chain connects TRBV11-2 to TRBJ2-7; 7 bases line up with TRBD2. Per germline, CDR1 SGHAT and CDR2 FQNNGV. The CDR3 consists of 12 residues. The V segment lost 1 base and the J segment 6 bases; nucleotides outside the gene matches: 0. CDR3 in amino acids: CASSLAGGEQYF. The DNA of the CDR3 is TGTGCCAGCAGCTTAGCGGGAGGCGAGCAGTACTTC.

This chain uses TRBV4-3 with TRBJ2-3, with unresolved D. Between the trimmed V and J ends, which lost 2 bases and 6 bases, there was a span of 12 bases. Germline lookup yields CDR1 LGHNA and CDR2 YSLEER. CDR3 size: 14 residues. The CDR3 here is CASSQRSLVDTQYF. The CDR3 DNA sequence: TGCGCCAGCAGCCAAAGGTCGCTAGTGGATACGCAGTATTTT.

This chain connects TRBV11-2 to TRBJ2-5, with TRBD1 as a possible D gene (6 bases). Trimming stripped 3 bases from V and 2 bases from J, with 7 bases between. This CDR3 spans 13 amino acids. From germline, CDR1 is SGHAT and CDR2 FQNNGV. The CDR3 spells CASSFTGQETQYF. CDR3 sequence (DNA): TGTGCCAGCAGCTTCACAGGGCAAGAGACCCAGTACTTC.

This clone was observed a handful of times. The chain has TRBV7-9 and TRBJ1-1; D is perhaps TRBD1 (5 bases). The CDR3 has 14 amino acids. V was pared by 1 base and J by 4 bases, with 10 bases between. Germline CDR1 reads SEHNR; CDR2 reads FQNEAQ (reference sequence). The CDR3 nucleotides read TGTGCCAGCAGCTTAGGGGGGGAGTCCACTGAAGCTTTCTTT. It specifies CASSLGGESTEAFF.

The V and J genes are TRBV11-2 and TRBJ2-1; D remains unclear. Between the trimmed V and J ends, which lost 7 bases and 0 bases, there was a span of 7 bases. This CDR3 has 13 amino acids. Per germline, CDR1 SGHAT and CDR2 FQNNGV. The CDR3, as DNA: TGTGCCAGCACCGAATACTCCTACAATGAGCAGTTCTTC. Translated: CASTEYSYNEQFF.

This clone has just a few counts. The V gene is TRBV14, the J gene TRBJ2-3, with D possibly being TRBD2 (5 bases). Germline V gene sequence: CDR1 SGHDN, CDR2 FVKESK. V was shortened by 0 bases and J by 4 bases, with 14 bases between the two germline ends. This CDR3 has 16 amino acids. The CDR3 sequence: CASSQDFAGRADTQYF. CDR3 coding DNA: TGTGCCAGCAGCCAAGATTTTGCGGGTCGTGCAGATACGCAGTATTTT. The variable domain in full, completed from reference TRBV14 and TRBJ2-3, reads EAGVTQFPSHSVIEKGQTVTLRCDPISGHDNLYWYRRVMGKEIKFLLHFVKESKQDESGMPNNRFLAERTGGTYSTLKVQPAELEDSGVYFCASSQDFAGRADTQYFGPGTRLTVL.

This clone was counted a single time. This chain uses TRBV27 with TRBJ2-7; TRBD1 aligns across 7 bases. Trimming cost V 6 bases and J 3 bases; bases outside gene matches: 14. This CDR3 region has 16 residues. Germline V gene sequence: CDR1 MNHEY, CDR2 SMNVEV (reference sequence). The CDR3 loop reads CASSPAFSTGNYEQYF. CDR3 nucleotides: TGTGCCAGCAGCCCAGCGTTTTCGACAGGGAACTACGAGCAGTACTTC.

This clone appeared once. This chain links TRBV15 with TRBJ2-1, with TRBD1 matching 10 bases. Trimming took 1 base from V and 0 from J; bases not matched to a gene: 3. The CDR3 has 17 residues. CDR1 and CDR2 (germline): LNHNV, YYDKDF (reference sequence). CDR3 DNA sequence: TGTGCCACCAGCAGAGCGGACAGGGGGAGCTCCTACAATGAGCAGTTCTTC. Protein product: CATSRADRGSSYNEQFF.

The rearrangement uses TRBV9 and TRBJ1-1; 10 nucleotides agree with TRBD1. The CDR3 runs to 17 residues. CDR1 and CDR2 (germline): SGDLS, YYNGEE. Germline trimming cut 2 bases from V and 1 base from J; bases unmatched to any gene: 8. In nucleotides, the CDR3 is TGTGCCAGCAGCGTGTCCGGGACAGGGGTGGGGAACACTGAAGCTTTCTTT. As protein: CASSVSGTGVGNTEAFF.

The chain carries TRBV29-1 and TRBJ1-2; TRBD1 agrees at 7 bases. The CDR3 sequence is 14 residues long. Germline CDR1 is SQVTM and CDR2 is ANQGSEA. The V gene end was trimmed by 2 bases and the J gene end by 2 bases; junction bases not matched to a gene: 5. The DNA of the CDR3 is TGCAGCGTTGAACCAGGGGGACTCAACTATGGCTACACCTTC. As protein: CSVEPGGLNYGYTF.

The chain is built from TRBV28 and TRBJ2-3, with D hard to call. This CDR3 is built from 14 residues. Deletions cut 6 bases from V and 0 bases from J, with 10 bases between. CDR1 and CDR2 from the germline V gene are MDHEN and SYDVKM. The CDR3 DNA reads as TGTGCCAGCAGCCTGACCGGTAGCACAGATACGCAGTATTTT. This encodes CASSLTGSTDTQYF.

V usage is TRBV13 and J usage is TRBJ1-1; 7 nucleotides line up with TRBD1. Germline-derived CDR1 and CDR2 are PRHDT and FYEKMQ (reference sequence). There are 16 residues in the CDR3. V lost 5 bases, J lost 1 base, and 10 bases stayed unmatched. CDR3 residues: CASSPRTGEGNTEAFF. CDR3 DNA: TGTGCCAGCAGCCCTCGGACAGGCGAAGGGAACACTGAAGCTTTCTTT.

The rearrangement uses TRBV11-2 and TRBJ1-4; possibly TRBD1 for D (6 bases). Germline values: CDR1 SGHAT, CDR2 FQNNGV. V was clipped by 5 bases and J by 7 bases, with 20 bases between them. The CDR3 runs 16 residues. For the CDR3, the DNA is TGTGCCAGCAGCGTAGGGAATAAAGGGGGTGTTGAAAAACTGTTTTTT. It yields the protein CASSVGNKGGVEKLFF.

The chain employs TRBV4-3 and TRBJ1-5; no clear D. The CDR3 totals 15 residues. Germline values: CDR1 LGHNA, CDR2 YSLEER. The V and J ends lost 0 bases and 3 bases respectively, with 9 bases between them. The CDR3 sequence is CASSQDQGYNQPQHF. The CDR3 DNA sequence: TGCGCCAGCAGCCAAGATCAAGGATACAATCAGCCCCAGCATTTT.

The V call is TRBV6-1, the J call TRBJ2-7, with D possibly TRBD1 on 5 matching bases. Germline values: CDR1 MNHNS, CDR2 SASEGT. Trimming took off 3 bases at V and 6 bases at J, with 18 bases between the two ends. The CDR3 is 15 amino acids. This CDR3 is CASSESMGLVGEQYF. CDR3 in DNA: TGTGCCAGCAGTGAGTCGATGGGGCTAGTTGGCGAGCAGTACTTC.

This chain joins TRBV7-9 and TRBJ2-2; the D is unclear. The CDR3 runs to 14 residues. V lost 6 bases and J lost 0, with 8 bases in between. Germline loops: CDR1 SEHNR, CDR2 FQNEAQ (reference sequence). As DNA, the CDR3 is TGTGCCAGCAGTCTGGACCCGAACACCGGGGAGCTGTTTTTT. As protein: CASSLDPNTGELFF.